What follows are 2 T cell receptor beta chains derived from one specimen sequenced in a study of blood T cell repertoires in COVID-19. TCRdb's copy holds only in-frame clones and misses some; the assay was immunoSEQ multiplex PCR. The repertoire holds under 150,000 clones, with 65% to 90% as singletons. The sequencing input was PBMCs or T cells enriched from blood (not recorded which). These receptors came from a woman between 50 and 59 years old who had recovered from COVID-19.

The chain recombines TRBV7-8 with TRBJ2-5; D is perhaps TRBD2 (5 bases). The ends were cut back, 5 bases at V and 4 bases at J, with 14 bases in the middle. Per the germline V gene, CDR1 is SGHVS and CDR2 is FQNEAQ. The CDR3 is made up of 14 amino acids. The CDR3 DNA reads TGTGCCAGCAGCCGTAGCGACGGCTCAGAGACCCAGTACTTC. This codes for CASSRSDGSETQYF.

The CDR3: CASSVGGGAGQPQHF. The DNA of the CDR3 is TGTGCCAGCAGCGTAGGAGGAGGGGCGGGTCAGCCCCAGCATTTT. The V call is TRBV9, the J call TRBJ1-5; D may be TRBD1 (5 bases). Germline values: CDR1 SGDLS, CDR2 YYNGEE. The length of the CDR3 is 15 residues. Trimming left V 0 bases short and J 6 bases short, with 13 bases between.